The 7 T cell receptor beta chains below come from one sample, sequenced in a study of cytomegalovirus exposure and HLA in healthy donors. Primers for the PCR totalled 60 Vbeta and 13 Jbeta. Here immunoSEQ multiplex PCR was the method, and the copy in TCRdb shows in-frame clones only, minus some. The top ten clones hold approximately 5% of a sample with about 140,000 clones, roughly three quarters of them seen once. The source material was PBMCs. The origin of the receptors is a woman aged 50 to 60 in good health and CMV-seronegative.

The chain links TRBV15 to TRBJ1-4, with 9 bases fitting TRBD1. CDR1 LNHNV and CDR2 YYDKDF come from the germline V gene (reference sequence). The CDR3 consists of 15 residues. The V gene end was trimmed by 4 bases and the J gene end by 7 bases; junction bases not matched to a gene: 7. CDR3 nucleotide sequence: TGTGCCACCAGCACCGGACAGGGGAGGTTTGAAAAACTGTTTTTT. Protein product: CATSTGQGRFEKLFF.

This clone has more than one count but fewer than ten. This sequence joins TRBV11-2 and TRBJ2-2; 7 nucleotides agree with TRBD1. The germline CDR1 and CDR2 sequences are SGHAT and FQNNGV. This CDR3 region has 14 residues. The J segment lost 8 bases and the V segment lost 4 bases, leaving 7 bases of the junction unmatched. CDR3 sequence (DNA): TGTGCCAGCAGCTCCCTACAGGGGTGGGGGGAGCTGTTTTTT. Its translation is CASSSLQGWGELFF.

The chain is built from TRBV5-1 and TRBJ1-1; D is uncertain. Trimming took off 7 bases at V and 3 bases at J, with 13 bases between the two ends. The CDR3 length is 13 residues. Germline CDR1 is SGHRS and CDR2 is YFSETQ. The CDR3 protein is CASAPGRDTEAFF. DNA of the CDR3: TGCGCCAGCGCCCCCGGTCGGGACACTGAAGCTTTCTTT.

This clone was seen a handful of times. The chain joins TRBV4-3 to TRBJ1-2; D is possibly TRBD1 (5 bases). The V end was cut by 0 bases, the J end by 7 bases, with 15 bases between. The germline V gene encodes CDR1 LGHNA and CDR2 YSLEER. This CDR3 comprises 15 residues. This CDR3 reads CASSQEYGGGSGYTF. For the CDR3, the DNA is TGCGCCAGCAGCCAAGAGTACGGGGGAGGTAGTGGCTACACCTTC.

The rearrangement links TRBV19 to TRBJ1-6; D ambiguous. Germline V lookup: CDR1 LNHDA, CDR2 SQIVND (reference sequence). The CDR3 consists of 15 residues. V was clipped by 5 bases and J by 6 bases, with 14 bases between them. CDR3 bases: TGTGCCAGTAGTTCTACGGCGGGGATTAATTCACCCCTCCACTTT. Translated: CASSSTAGINSPLHF.

The chain combines TRBV2 with TRBJ2-7; D remains unclear. The CDR3 contains 13 residues. Germline-derived CDR1 and CDR2 are SNHLY and FYNNEI. V lost 3 bases and J 4 bases, leaving 10 bases between the germline ends. The chain's CDR3 is CASSDAGKYEQYF. For the CDR3, the DNA is TGTGCCAGCAGTGACGCAGGAAAATACGAGCAGTACTTC.

The V gene is TRBV7-3, the J gene TRBJ2-1; D may be TRBD2 (5 bases). CDR3 length: 15 residues. V lost 5 bases to trimming and J lost 2 bases, with 13 bases between them. The germline gives CDR1 SGHTA, CDR2 FQGTGA. CDR3 amino acids: CASSPLPGTYNEQFF. In nucleotides, the CDR3 is TGTGCCAGCAGCCCCCTCCCGGGGACCTACAATGAGCAGTTCTTC.